The next 16 T cell receptor beta chains were all read from a single sample in a study of cytomegalovirus exposure and HLA in healthy donors. The PCR ran on 60 Vbeta and 13 Jbeta primers. The data were produced by immunoSEQ multiplex PCR, yet TCRdb's version contains in-frame clones alone and is incomplete. The table shows 130,000 to 150,000 clones, with 60% to 85% occurring only once. The sample was PBMCs. These receptors were obtained from a woman in her thirties or forties in good health and CMV-seropositive.

The CDR3 nucleotides are TGTGCCAGTAGTAAGGGGCGGTACGAGCAGTACTTC. Translation: CASSKGRYEQYF. V gene TRBV2 combines with J gene TRBJ2-7, with TRBD1 as a possible D gene (5 bases). Trimming cost V 9 bases and J 4 bases, with 13 bases left between them. This CDR3 comprises 12 residues. The V gene's germline CDR1 is SNHLY and CDR2 FYNNEI.

V usage is TRBV2 and J usage is TRBJ2-5; 11 bases fit TRBD2. CDR1 is SNHLY and CDR2 is FYNNEI in the germline V gene. Trimming removed 7 bases from V and 11 bases from J; junction bases left unmatched: 12. The CDR3 sequence is 14 residues long. The CDR3 loop reads CASNILAGATEQYF. DNA of the CDR3: TGTGCCAGCAACATACTAGCGGGAGCAACTGAGCAGTACTTC.

The V gene is TRBV6-1, the J gene TRBJ2-1, with TRBD2 matching over 7 bases. The V segment lost 7 bases and the J segment 7 bases; nucleotides outside the gene matches: 10. Germline CDR1 MNHNS, CDR2 SASEGT. This CDR3 contains 14 residues. CDR3 nucleotides: TGTGCCAGCAATGTTGGAGCGGGGATAAATGAGCAGTTCTTC. Its translation is CASNVGAGINEQFF.

For this clone: The junction departs from germline at one end; a sequencing error may be responsible. The J gene is TRBJ1-1, the V gene TRBV7-9; no reliable D call. The germline V gene has CDR1 SEHNR and CDR2 FQNEAQ (reference sequence). This CDR3 is built from 13 residues. CDR3 DNA sequence: TGTTCCAGCAGCTTATCCGGGAACACTGAAGCTTTCTTT. Its translation is CSSSLSGNTEAFF.

The V gene is TRBV4-2, the J gene TRBJ2-3; 9 bases agree with TRBD2. This CDR3 region has 16 residues. V shed 2 bases, J shed 0 bases, and the junction held 3 bases outside the gene matches. The germline V gene encodes CDR1 LGHNA and CDR2 YNFKEQ. In DNA form, the CDR3 reads TGTGCCAGCAGCCAAAGGCTAGCGGGGAGCACAGATACGCAGTATTTT. Translation: CASSQRLAGSTDTQYF.

The chain is built from TRBV10-3 and TRBJ1-1; tentative D call: TRBD1 (5 bases). The CDR3 contains 16 residues. Germline V gene lookup returns CDR1 ENHRY and CDR2 SYGVKD. Trimming stripped 0 bases from V and 1 base from J, with 12 bases between. In DNA form, the CDR3 reads TGTGCCATCAGTGAGTCTGGGGCAGGCTGGAACACTGAAGCTTTCTTT. It encodes CAISESGAGWNTEAFF.

As regards this clone: A junction end diverges from the germline sequence, so it may reflect a read error. This chain uses TRBV19 with TRBJ2-3; 11 bases agree with TRBD2. Germline loops: CDR1 LNHDA, CDR2 SQIVND (reference sequence). The CDR3 is made up of 16 amino acids. The CDR3 region has the DNA TGTGCCGGTAGTATTGTGGCTAGCGGGGGGTCAGATACGCAGTATTTT. This sequence encodes CAGSIVASGGSDTQYF.

The chain uses TRBV4-2 and TRBJ1-2; unclear D gene. The CDR3 spans 12 residues. V was shortened by 0 bases and J by 13 bases, with 12 bases between the two germline ends. Germline V CDR1 and CDR2: LGHNA, YNFKEQ. CDR3 amino acids: CASSQDQVTATF. CDR3 nucleotides: TGTGCCAGCAGCCAAGATCAGGTAACGGCCACCTTC.

This sequence joins TRBV30 and TRBJ1-6; the D gene is possibly TRBD1 (5 bases). The CDR3 contains 13 residues. The V gene's germline CDR1 is GTSNPN and CDR2 SVGIG (reference sequence). Trimming left V 2 bases short and J 6 bases short, with 8 bases between. This CDR3 reads CAWSTGLNSPLHF. DNA of the CDR3: TGTGCCTGGAGTACAGGCCTTAATTCACCCCTCCACTTT.

The chain carries TRBV5-4 and TRBJ1-1; 7 bases agree with TRBD1. With 0 bases clipped from V and 7 bases from J, the junction kept 9 bases outside the gene matches. The CDR3 has 15 amino acids. The germline V gene encodes CDR1 SGHNT and CDR2 YYREEE (reference sequence). The DNA for the CDR3 is TGTGCCAGCAGCTTGGACATAGGGGGCACGGGTGAAGCTTTCTTT. Amino acids: CASSLDIGGTGEAFF.

V is TRBV10-2 and J is TRBJ1-5, with 9 bases that match TRBD1. V lost 7 bases to trimming and J lost 4 bases; unmatched junction nucleotides: 2. CDR3 size: 13 residues. The germline V gene has CDR1 WSHSY and CDR2 SAAADI. Written as DNA, the CDR3 is TGCGCCAGCACGGGACAGGGTAATCAGCCCCAGCATTTT. It yields the protein CASTGQGNQPQHF.

About this clone itself: Other DNA sequences in the sample encode the same CDR3. The chain recombines TRBV18 with TRBJ1-5, with 11 bases fitting TRBD1. Germline loops: CDR1 KGHSH, CDR2 LQKENI. The V segment lost 3 bases and the J segment 5 bases; nucleotides outside the gene matches: 0. The CDR3 is 14 amino acids. The CDR3 bases are TGTGCCAGCTCACCGGGACAGGGGGATCAGCCCCAGCATTTT. Its translation: CASSPGQGDQPQHF.

This rearrangement joins TRBV19 to TRBJ2-2, with 8 bases that match TRBD2. Germline CDR1 reads LNHDA; CDR2 reads SQIVND (reference sequence). The CDR3 spans 14 residues. Trimming cost V 8 bases and J 3 bases; bases outside gene matches: 5. Here the CDR3 reads CASSGGTYTGELFF. In DNA form, the CDR3 reads TGTGCCAGTTCGGGGGGGACCTACACCGGGGAGCTGTTTTTT.

V is TRBV11-2 and J is TRBJ2-5; no clear D. V was pared by 0 bases and J by 5 bases, with 16 bases between. Germline V gene sequence: CDR1 SGHAT, CDR2 FQNNGV. The CDR3 contains 16 residues. The CDR3 DNA sequence: TGTGCCAGCAGCTTAGATAGGAACAGCTTTTGGGAGACCCAGTACTTC. This gives the protein CASSLDRNSFWETQYF.

The chain carries TRBV5-4 and TRBJ2-7, with 12 bases fitting TRBD1. Germline V lookup: CDR1 SGHNT, CDR2 YYREEE (reference sequence). The CDR3 has 15 residues. The trim removed 4 bases at V and 2 bases at J, leaving 4 bases unmatched. This CDR3 reads CASSIGTGGPYEQYF. As DNA, the CDR3 is TGTGCCAGCAGCATAGGGACAGGGGGCCCCTACGAGCAGTACTTC.

The rearrangement joins TRBV6-5 to TRBJ1-1, with a weak D call TRBD1 (6 bases). In germline, CDR1 is MNHEY, CDR2 SVGAGI. Trimming cost V 2 bases and J 2 bases, with 9 bases left between them. The CDR3 is made up of 14 amino acids. CDR3 bases: TGTGCCAGCAGTTACACCAGGGGTAACACTGAAGCTTTCTTT. It is translated as CASSYTRGNTEAFF.